This T cell receptor beta chain is drawn from a study of blood T cell repertoires in COVID-19 (dated by TCRdb to 2020 to 2021). Describing the broader study: Collaborator samples came from the United States, Italy and Spain and covered acute and convalescent phases of COVID-19. The material from the prospective study consisted of cDNA or gDNA derived from T cells, B-cell-depleted T cells, or PBMCs. Subjects who had been exposed to COVID-19, were actively infected with it, or had recovered from it provided the deeply sampled blood TCRbeta repertoires that made up the dataset. The repertoires were made available in a free public database intended to serve as a resource for research on the immune response to SARS-CoV-2. The samples were drawn from two sources: the first 160 participants of the ongoing ImmuneRACE study, and 1,254 subjects contributed by 6 global collaborators. The sample metadata nearly always contained a de-identified subject ID, COVID-19 status, age in years and sex. Where available, HLA class I and class II types were obtained from metadata supplied by the sample provider rather than from assay-based typing. On the study overall, not on this receptor specifically: Clinical and demographic metadata were provided uncurated, with the amount varying by source and participant.

As concerns this clone: No cognate antigen has been identified for it. No much larger clone exists at a distance of one base, and base qualities are not known.

TCRbeta CDR3 regions were amplified from genomic DNA by means of the immunoSEQ Assay, a bias-controlled multiplex PCR. Turning to the authors' computational methods: Nucleated cell counts per sample were estimated from amplification of reference gene primers within the assay. To quantify the absolute abundance of each unique TCRbeta CDR3 rearrangement, sequence reads were collapsed and filtered. For each sample, productive Simpson clonality was calculated by taking the square root of Simpson's diversity index across productive rearrangements. This is the immuneACCESS table as TCRdb keeps it, with only in-frame sequences that have V and J called. A part of the clones is gone; compared with another copy, unresolved V genes explain less than half, and the rest is unexplained. V, J and clone size reflect that table, while D and trimming were determined from the DNA. The sample data list about 260,000 clones, and 84% of these were observed just once. The ten largest clonotypes hold 1.5% to 1.9% of the sample.

V is trimmed back by 3 bases and J by 8 bases, and the junction contains 6 bases that no gene match accounts for. Taken from cysteine to phenylalanine, the CDR3 has 15 residues. CDR3 DNA is the only sequence kept; it has 45 bases, read in frame from the first base. Per the germline V gene, SGHRS is the CDR1 and YFSETQ is the CDR2. Samples from volunteer blood donors who had recovered from COVID-19 were contributed by a second Seattle source. Whole blood was collected in K2EDTA tubes by collaborating institutions according to the institutions' own protocols. For TCRbeta analysis, collaborator samples were shipped as frozen whole blood, as isolated PBMCs, or as DNA extracted from either sample type.

The sample comprised peripheral blood. The chain couples TRBV5-1 to TRBJ2-1, and 12 junctional nucleotides match TRBD1. The source is a woman between 40 and 50 years old who had recovered from COVID-19. The CDR3 here reads CASSSGQGANDEQFF. The DNA sequence follows: TGCGCCAGCAGCTCGGGACAGGGGGCGAACGATGAGCAGTTCTTC.